The 10 T cell receptor beta chains in this list originate from one sample, sequenced in a study of identical twins. One entry per CDR3 protein results from TCRdb running MiXCR on the 5' RACE reads. The sample has 450,000 or so distinct CDR3 sequences, about 18% seen once. The sequenced sample was naive T cells sorted from blood. The origin of the receptors is a man aged 45 to 65 in good health.

This clonotype turned up a few times. The rearrangement uses TRBV6-1 and TRBJ2-2; 10 nucleotides agree with TRBD2. CDR3 length equals 15 residues. Trimming took 7 bases from V and 6 from J; bases not matched to a gene: 8. Per the germline V gene, CDR1 is MNHNS and CDR2 is SASEGT. The CDR3: CASNPGTSASGELFF. The CDR3 DNA reads TGTGCCAGCAACCCCGGGACTAGCGCGTCCGGGGAGCTGTTTTTT.

V gene TRBV7-6 combines with J gene TRBJ2-3; tentative D call: TRBD1 (5 bases). The CDR3 spans 13 residues. Looked up from germline, CDR1 is SGHVS and CDR2 is FNYEAQ. V shed 5 bases and J shed 3 bases, with 9 bases lying between them. DNA of the CDR3: TGTGCCAGCAGCAGCAGACAGACAGATACGCAGTATTTT. It translates to CASSSRQTDTQYF.

V gene TRBV20-1 combines with J gene TRBJ1-1, with TRBD1 matching over 8 bases. This CDR3 region has 13 residues. Unmatched junction bases numbered 9, after V lost 6 bases and J lost 6 bases. Germline V gives CDR1 DFQATT, CDR2 SNEGSKA (reference sequence). CDR3 sequence reads: CSAIGQGAPEAFF. The CDR3 coding sequence is TGCAGTGCCATAGGACAGGGCGCTCCTGAAGCTTTCTTT.

This clonotype was counted only a few times. The rearrangement uses TRBV6-2 or TRBV6-3 and TRBJ2-3; the D is unclear. The V end was cut by 2 bases, the J end by 8 bases, with 8 bases between. Germline CDR1 reads MNHEY; CDR2 reads SVGEGT. The CDR3 is 12 residues long. The CDR3, as DNA: TGTGCCAGCAGTTACCACGGAACTACGCAGTATTTT. It translates to CASSYHGTTQYF.

This chain uses TRBV20-1 with TRBJ2-7, with D possibly matching TRBD2 (6 bases). There are 14 residues in the CDR3. V lost 4 bases, J lost 3 bases, and 16 bases lay in between. Per germline, CDR1 DFQATT and CDR2 SNEGSKA (reference sequence). Written as DNA, the CDR3 is TGCAGTGCTACCTTCAACGGGGGAGTCTACGAGCAGTACTTC. Amino acid sequence: CSATFNGGVYEQYF.

This rearrangement joins TRBV7-3 to TRBJ2-1; no reliable D call. Trimming cost V 1 base and J 4 bases, with 17 bases left between them. The CDR3 runs 17 residues. The germline CDR1 and CDR2 sequences are SGHTA and FQGTGA. CDR3 DNA: TGTGCCAGCAGCTTAATGGCGACCCCTTCCCCTTACAATGAGCAGTTCTTC. Translated: CASSLMATPSPYNEQFF.

The sample holds a few counts of this clonotype. V and J are TRBV24-1 and TRBJ1-1, with no clear D. The germline gives CDR1 KGHDR, CDR2 SFDVKD. The CDR3 has 13 residues. Trimming left V 3 bases short and J 5 bases short, with 9 bases between. CDR3 residues: CATSDGRGTEAFF. CDR3 nucleotides: TGTGCCACCAGTGATGGAAGAGGGACTGAAGCTTTCTTT.

The chain carries TRBV30 and TRBJ2-1; 7 nucleotides agree with TRBD2. Per the germline V gene, CDR1 is GTSNPN and CDR2 is SVGIG (reference sequence). CDR3 size: 15 residues. V trimming: 2 bases; J trimming: 6 bases; junction bases outside the gene matches: 10. For the CDR3, the DNA is TGTGCCTGGAGTCGAACTAGCGTTAAAACCAATGAGCAGTTCTTC. Its protein is CAWSRTSVKTNEQFF. Full variable domain (outside the CDR3, taken from reference TRBV30 and TRBJ2-1): SQTIHQWPATLVQPVGSPLSLECTVEGTSNPNLYWYRQAAGRGLQLLFYSVGIGQISSEVPQNLSASRPQDRQFILSSKKLLLSDSGFYLCAWSRTSVKTNEQFFGPGTRLTVL.

This clonotype was seen repeatedly, ten times or more. J is TRBJ1-4 and V is TRBV28, with D tentatively TRBD1 (5 bases). This CDR3 region has 15 residues. Trimming removed 6 bases from V and 1 base from J, with 12 bases in between. CDR1 is MDHEN and CDR2 is SYDVKM in the germline V gene. CDR3 loop: CASRPSGGTNEKLFF. The CDR3 nucleotides are TGTGCCAGCAGGCCCTCGGGGGGAACTAATGAAAAACTGTTTTTT.

Worth noting for this clonotype: The junction does not match germline at one end; this may be a read error. The chain has TRBV12-5 and TRBJ2-3; weak D call: TRBD1 (5 bases). CDR3 length equals 12 residues. Germline V lookup: CDR1 LGHNT, CDR2 FRNRAP. Written as DNA, the CDR3 is TGTGCCAGTGGTCCGCAGGGCGGTACGCAGTATTTT. Protein: CASGPQGGTQYF.